These T cell receptor beta chains were read from a single sample in a study of blood T cell repertoires in COVID-19. Only in-frame clones appear in the TCRdb table, and some are missing; sequencing was by immunoSEQ multiplex PCR. This table has under 250,000 clones, around nine tenths appearing once. Sample: peripheral blood. The receptors come from a woman aged 60-70 years who had recovered from COVID-19. CDR3s include the opening cysteine and the closing phenylalanine or tryptophan. D genes are given only for firm matches. The size field is filled for only some rows; it gives once, few, many or a size class.

D gene: TRBD1
V gene: TRBV7-2
CDR3 length: 14
clone size: -
J gene: TRBJ1-1
CDR3 protein: CANSRTGRSTEAFF
CDR3 DNA: TGTGCCAACAGCCGGACAGGGAGAAGCACTGAAGCTTTCTTT

D gene: TRBD1
V gene: TRBV24-1
CDR3 length: 17
clone size: -
J gene: TRBJ2-6
CDR3 protein: CATSEPGQGVGANVLTF
CDR3 DNA: TGTGCCACCAGTGAACCTGGACAGGGGGTCGGGGCCAACGTCCTGACTTTC

D gene: -
V gene: TRBV4-1
CDR3 length: 13
clone size: -
J gene: TRBJ1-6
CDR3 protein: CASSQAGNSPLHF
CDR3 DNA: TGCGCCAGCAGCCAAGCAGGGAATTCACCCCTCCACTTT

D gene: -
V gene: TRBV14
CDR3 length: 17
clone size: -
J gene: TRBJ2-7
CDR3 protein: CASSQTFTTRGPYEQYF
CDR3 DNA: TGTGCCAGCAGCCAAACCTTCACGACCAGGGGACCCTACGAGCAGTACTTC

D gene: -
V gene: TRBV5-1
CDR3 length: 14
clone size: few
J gene: TRBJ1-1
CDR3 protein: CASSPLGGDTEAFF
CDR3 DNA: TGCGCCAGCAGCCCGTTGGGGGGGGACACTGAAGCTTTCTTT

D gene: -
V gene: TRBV7-2
CDR3 length: 13
clone size: -
J gene: TRBJ2-7
CDR3 protein: CASSLPPAYEQYF
CDR3 DNA: TGTGCCAGCAGCTTACCCCCCGCCTACGAGCAGTACTTC

D gene: TRBD2
V gene: TRBV27
CDR3 length: 18
clone size: -
J gene: TRBJ2-3
CDR3 protein: CASSFWTSGGQPADTQYF
CDR3 DNA: TGTGCCAGCAGTTTTTGGACTAGCGGGGGCCAACCCGCAGATACGCAGTATTTT

D gene: -
V gene: TRBV28
CDR3 length: 17
clone size: -
J gene: TRBJ2-6
CDR3 protein: CATNPGQGSAGANVLTF
CDR3 DNA: TGTGCCACAAACCCCGGGCAGGGGAGCGCTGGGGCCAACGTCCTGACTTTC

D gene: TRBD2
V gene: TRBV24-1
CDR3 length: 16
clone size: -
J gene: TRBJ2-3
CDR3 protein: CATSDGSGGTTDTQYF
CDR3 DNA: TGTGCCACCAGTGATGGCAGCGGGGGGACCACAGATACGCAGTATTTT

D gene: -
V gene: TRBV6-2/TRBV6-3
CDR3 length: 12
clone size: few
J gene: TRBJ2-1
CDR3 protein: CASSYLGYEQFF
CDR3 DNA: TGTGCCAGCAGTTACCTCGGTTATGAGCAGTTCTTC

D gene: TRBD2
V gene: TRBV28
CDR3 length: 16
clone size: -
J gene: TRBJ2-1
CDR3 protein: CASSSPGLAGGHEQFF
CDR3 DNA: TGTGCCAGCAGTTCGCCCGGACTAGCGGGGGGCCATGAGCAGTTCTTC

D gene: -
V gene: TRBV7-2
CDR3 length: 15
clone size: -
J gene: TRBJ2-7
CDR3 protein: CASSLLGQGSYEQYF
CDR3 DNA: TGTGCCAGCAGCTTATTAGGGCAGGGCAGCTACGAGCAGTACTTC

D gene: TRBD2
V gene: TRBV4-3
CDR3 length: 15
clone size: -
J gene: TRBJ2-7
CDR3 protein: CASSQDRRGAYEQYF
CDR3 DNA: TGCGCCAGCAGCCAAGATCGGCGGGGGGCCTACGAGCAGTACTTC